Below, 15 T cell receptor beta chains from the same sample are listed, as sequenced in a study of shared T cell receptors in the human thymus. Sequencing was performed with immunoSEQ multiplex PCR; in TCRdb, only in-frame clones are kept and a portion is missing. The repertoire holds 640,000 or so clones, with 80% to 90% as singletons. The sample also formed part of further work on human thymus T cells.

The specimen was thymocytes. These receptors all stem from a boy under three years old with a congenital heart defect.

V is TRBV7-6 and J is TRBJ2-5, with 10 bases that match TRBD1. V trimming: 3 bases; J trimming: 2 bases; junction bases outside the gene matches: 3. This CDR3 region has 15 residues. CDR1 and CDR2 from the germline V gene are SGHVS and FNYEAQ. CDR3: CASSFPDRGQETQYF. CDR3 coding DNA: TGTGCCAGCAGCTTTCCGGACAGGGGGCAAGAGACCCAGTACTTC.

V usage is TRBV5-1 and J usage is TRBJ2-7; possibly TRBD1 for D (6 bases). From germline, CDR1 is SGHRS and CDR2 YFSETQ. V shed 0 bases and J shed 0 bases, with 13 bases lying between them. The CDR3 extends over 16 amino acids. CDR3 region: CASSLGVGALSYEQYF. In DNA, the CDR3 is TGCGCCAGCAGCTTGGGGGTGGGGGCTCTCTCCTACGAGCAGTACTTC.

The V gene is TRBV9, the J gene TRBJ2-7; D not resolved. V was trimmed by 2 bases and J by 4 bases, leaving 4 bases between them. There are 11 residues in the CDR3. Germline-derived CDR1 and CDR2 are SGDLS and YYNGEE. The CDR3 here is CASSVRYEQYF. The CDR3 region has the DNA TGTGCCAGCAGCGTCCGGTACGAGCAGTACTTC.

The DNA for the CDR3 is TGTGCCAGCAGTTACCCCGGGACAGGCGTCTATGGCTACACCTTC. It translates to CASSYPGTGVYGYTF. The V call is TRBV6-5, the J call TRBJ1-2; 8 nucleotides align to TRBD1. The CDR3 is 15 residues long. J lost 4 bases, V lost 2 bases, and 6 bases had no gene match. Germline-derived CDR1 and CDR2 are MNHEY and SVGAGI.

This clone occurred once. DNA for the CDR3: TGTGCCAGCAGCTTTGCCCCCCACACAGGGGGGTCTAATGAAAAACTGTTTTTT. Its translation is CASSFAPHTGGSNEKLFF. The chain carries TRBV7-2 and TRBJ1-4, with TRBD1 matching 8 bases. There are 18 residues in the CDR3. Per germline, CDR1 SGHTA and CDR2 FQGNSA. J lost 3 bases, V lost 3 bases, and 12 bases had no gene match. The variable domain in full, with the rest retrieved from reference TRBV7-2 and TRBJ1-4, is GAGVSQSPSNKVTEKGKDVELRCDPISGHTALYWYRQSLGQGLEFLIYFQGNSAPDKSGLPSDRFSAERTGGSVSTLTIQRTQQEDSAVYLCASSFAPHTGGSNEKLFFGSGTQLSVL.

This clone was detected only a few times. The CDR3: CASLSVNYEQYF. The CDR3 DNA reads as TGTGCCAGCCTCTCGGTAAACTACGAGCAGTACTTC. This chain links TRBV6-1 with TRBJ2-7; D gene ambiguous. Germline CDR1 is MNHNS and CDR2 is SASEGT. CDR3 length: 12 amino acids. The V and J ends lost 8 bases and 3 bases respectively, with 11 bases between them.

The rearrangement joins TRBV4-3 to TRBJ1-2; D is ambiguous. Germline V gene lookup returns CDR1 LGHNA and CDR2 YSLEER. CDR3 length: 16 amino acids. V was shortened by 0 bases and J by 5 bases, with 16 bases between the two germline ends. The CDR3 protein is CASSQDLWPVRYGYTF. CDR3 coding DNA: TGCGCCAGCAGCCAAGATCTATGGCCAGTGAGGTATGGCTACACCTTC.

The CDR3 loop is CASSQGANTEAFF. In DNA, the CDR3 is TGTGCCAGCTCACAGGGGGCTAACACTGAAGCTTTCTTT. The chain links TRBV18 to TRBJ1-1, with 7 bases aligning to TRBD1. Germline assignment: CDR1 KGHSH and CDR2 LQKENI. The CDR3 is made up of 13 amino acids. The J segment lost 2 bases and the V segment lost 4 bases, leaving 1 base of the junction unmatched.

V and J are TRBV7-2 and TRBJ2-7, with TRBD2 matching 10 bases. The CDR3 runs 18 residues. J was trimmed by 4 bases and V by 4 bases; bases with no gene match: 16. The germline CDR1 and CDR2 sequences are SGHTA and FQGNSA. CDR3 DNA: TGTGCCAGCAGCTCCGAGCCCCTTTCTAGCGGGGGTTTTTACGAGCAGTACTTC. This codes for CASSSEPLSSGGFYEQYF.

The genes are TRBV19 and TRBJ2-1; D is ambiguous. Trimming took off 2 bases at V and 6 bases at J, with 14 bases between the two ends. From germline, CDR1 is LNHDA and CDR2 SQIVND (reference sequence). CDR3 length: 15 amino acids. CDR3: CASSIWVGASNEQFF. In nucleotides, the CDR3 is TGTGCCAGTAGTATATGGGTAGGAGCCAGCAATGAGCAGTTCTTC.

The chain combines TRBV5-6 with TRBJ1-2; TRBD1 matches at 10 bases. The CDR3 contains 14 residues. Germline CDR1 reads SGHDT; CDR2 reads YYEEEE. Trimming cost V 3 bases and J 8 bases; bases outside gene matches: 7. CDR3 DNA: TGTGCCAGCAGCTCGGGACAGGGGCCCGGAGGCTACACCTTC. It encodes CASSSGQGPGGYTF.

V and J are TRBV7-2 and TRBJ2-7, with TRBD2 matching over 10 bases. Trimming removed 4 bases from V and 3 bases from J; junction bases left unmatched: 9. CDR1 and CDR2 (germline): SGHTA, FQGNSA. The CDR3 contains 16 residues. As DNA, the CDR3 is TGTGCCAGCAGCTCCCTGCTCCAGCGGGAGGGCTACGAGCAGTACTTC. It specifies CASSSLLQREGYEQYF.

The V and J genes are TRBV9 and TRBJ1-2, with D tentatively TRBD1 (6 bases). The CDR3 consists of 14 residues. V lost 0 bases to trimming and J lost 4 bases, with 10 bases between them. Germline V gene sequence: CDR1 SGDLS, CDR2 YYNGEE. CDR3 amino acids: CASSVAPGAYGYTF. DNA of the CDR3: TGTGCCAGCAGCGTAGCTCCAGGGGCCTATGGCTACACCTTC.

This chain joins TRBV19 and TRBJ1-2, with 9 bases that match TRBD1. The germline gives CDR1 LNHDA, CDR2 SQIVND (reference sequence). The CDR3 length is 14 residues. The junction had 3 bases not matched to a gene; V was cut back by 2 bases and J by 5 bases. The CDR3 here is CASSIRTGVYGYTF. Here the CDR3 DNA reads TGTGCCAGTAGTATAAGGACAGGGGTGTATGGCTACACCTTC.

Concerning this clone itself: Other nucleotide sequences from this sample produce the same CDR3. The chain combines TRBV5-1 with TRBJ2-7, with D possibly being TRBD2 (5 bases). Germline CDR1 and CDR2: SGHRS and YFSETQ. The CDR3 loop spans 15 amino acids. The V end lost 4 bases, the J end lost 0 bases, and 14 bases lay between the germline ends. The CDR3 DNA reads TGCGCCAGCAGCCCCCATTCGGGGAGCTCCTACGAGCAGTACTTC. It yields the protein CASSPHSGSSYEQYF.